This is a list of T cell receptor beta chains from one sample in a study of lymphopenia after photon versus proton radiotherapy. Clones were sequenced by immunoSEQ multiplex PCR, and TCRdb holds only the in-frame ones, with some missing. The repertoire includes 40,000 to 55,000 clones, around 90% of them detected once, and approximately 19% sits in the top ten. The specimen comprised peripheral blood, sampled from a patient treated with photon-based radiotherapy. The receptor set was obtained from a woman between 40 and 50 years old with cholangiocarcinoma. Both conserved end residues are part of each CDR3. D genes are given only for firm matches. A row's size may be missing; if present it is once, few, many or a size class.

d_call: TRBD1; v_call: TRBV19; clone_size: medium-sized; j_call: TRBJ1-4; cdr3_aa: CASSIGQGVEKLFF; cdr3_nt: TGTGCCAGTAGTATCGGACAGGGGGTTGAAAAACTGTTTTTT
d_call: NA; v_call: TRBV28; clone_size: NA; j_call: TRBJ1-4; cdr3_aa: CASSLGRHNEKLFF; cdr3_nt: TGTGCCAGCAGTTTGGGCAGACATAATGAAAAACTGTTTTTT
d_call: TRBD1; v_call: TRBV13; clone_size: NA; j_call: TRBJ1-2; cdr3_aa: CASSPYNDRVANGYTF; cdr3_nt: TGTGCCAGCAGCCCATACAATGACAGGGTAGCGAATGGCTACACCTTC
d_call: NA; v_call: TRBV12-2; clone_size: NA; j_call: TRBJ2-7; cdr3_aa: CASPDGTGGGNYEQYF; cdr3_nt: TGTGCAAGTCCCGACGGGACCGGTGGGGGAAACTACGAGCAGTACTTC
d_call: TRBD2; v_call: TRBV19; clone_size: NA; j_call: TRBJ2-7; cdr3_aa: CASSIFPAAGVGYEQYF; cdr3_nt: TGTGCCAGTAGTATCTTCCCCGCGGCGGGAGTTGGTTACGAGCAGTACTTC
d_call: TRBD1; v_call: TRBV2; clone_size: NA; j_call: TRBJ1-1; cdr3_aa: CASSASGQGNTEAFF; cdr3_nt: TGTGCCAGCAGTGCCTCGGGACAGGGGAACACTGAAGCTTTCTTT
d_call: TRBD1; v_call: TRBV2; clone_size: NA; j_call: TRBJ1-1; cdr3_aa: CASSQDRGSPEAFF; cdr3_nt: TGTGCCAGCAGCCAGGACAGGGGGAGCCCTGAAGCTTTCTTT
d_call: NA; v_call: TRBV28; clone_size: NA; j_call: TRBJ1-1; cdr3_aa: CASSLPGGTEAFF; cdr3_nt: TGTGCCAGCAGCCTTCCGGGCGGCACTGAAGCTTTCTTT
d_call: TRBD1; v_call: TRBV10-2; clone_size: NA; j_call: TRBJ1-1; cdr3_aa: CASSPDRLGTEAFF; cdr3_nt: TGCGCCAGCAGCCCGGACAGGCTGGGGACTGAAGCTTTCTTT
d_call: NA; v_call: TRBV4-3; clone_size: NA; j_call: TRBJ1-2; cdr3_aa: CASSQEHPLPGYGYTF; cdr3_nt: TGCGCCAGCAGCCAAGAACACCCACTACCTGGCTATGGCTACACCTTC
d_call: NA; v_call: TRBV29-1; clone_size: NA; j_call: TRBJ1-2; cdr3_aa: CSVDREAAYGYTF; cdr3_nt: TGCAGCGTTGATAGGGAGGCAGCCTATGGCTACACCTTC
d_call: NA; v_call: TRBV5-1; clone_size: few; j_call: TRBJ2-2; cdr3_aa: CASSLALGEAGELFF; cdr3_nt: TGCGCCAGCAGCTTGGCCTTAGGGGAGGCCGGGGAGCTGTTTTTT
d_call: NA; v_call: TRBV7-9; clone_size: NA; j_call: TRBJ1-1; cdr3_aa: CASSLQKANTEAFF; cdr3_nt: TGTGCCAGCAGCCTACAGAAGGCGAACACTGAAGCTTTCTTT
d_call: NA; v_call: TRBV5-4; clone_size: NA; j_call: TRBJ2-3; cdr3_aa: CASSLRLGDADTQYF; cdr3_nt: TGTGCCAGCAGCTTGCGGCTAGGGGATGCAGATACGCAGTATTTT
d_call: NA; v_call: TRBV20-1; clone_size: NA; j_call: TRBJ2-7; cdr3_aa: CSGGPGGPYF; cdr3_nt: TGCAGTGGGGGGCCTGGGGGGCCATACTTC
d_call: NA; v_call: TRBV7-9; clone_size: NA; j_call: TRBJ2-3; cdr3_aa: CASSPLRGTQYF; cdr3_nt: TGTGCCAGCAGCCCACTGAGGGGAACGCAGTATTTT
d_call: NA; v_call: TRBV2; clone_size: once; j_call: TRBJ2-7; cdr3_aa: CASSEGRGFNEQYF; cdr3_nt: TGTGCCAGCAGTGAAGGCAGGGGATTCAACGAGCAGTACTTC
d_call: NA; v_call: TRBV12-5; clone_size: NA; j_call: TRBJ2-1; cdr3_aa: CASGLDTGNEQFF; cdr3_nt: TGTGCTAGTGGTTTGGACACCGGCAATGAGCAGTTCTTC
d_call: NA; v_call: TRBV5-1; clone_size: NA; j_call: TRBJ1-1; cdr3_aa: CASSQVMNTEAFF; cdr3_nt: TGCGCCAGCAGCCAAGTCATGAACACTGAAGCTTTCTTT
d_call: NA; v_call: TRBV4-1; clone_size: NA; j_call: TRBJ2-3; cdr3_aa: CASSQVEGSTDTQYF; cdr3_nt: TGCGCCAGCAGCCAAGTTGAGGGATCCACAGATACGCAGTATTTT
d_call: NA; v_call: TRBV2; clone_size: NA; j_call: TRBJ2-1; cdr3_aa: CASRRTTSYNEQFF; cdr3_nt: TGTGCCAGCAGAAGGACTACCTCCTACAATGAGCAGTTCTTC
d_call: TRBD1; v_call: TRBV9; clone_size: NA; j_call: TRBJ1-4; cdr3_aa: CASSVYMGQGDEKLFF; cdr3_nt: TGTGCCAGCAGCGTCTACATGGGACAGGGCGATGAAAAACTGTTTTTT
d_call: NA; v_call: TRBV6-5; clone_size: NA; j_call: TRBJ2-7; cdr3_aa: CASSYSRVTSYEQYF; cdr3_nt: TGTGCCAGCAGTTACTCGAGGGTTACTTCCTACGAGCAGTACTTC
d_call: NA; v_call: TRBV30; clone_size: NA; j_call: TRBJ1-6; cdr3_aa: CAWGFGGDNSPLHF; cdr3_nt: TGTGCCTGGGGGTTTGGGGGCGATAATTCACCCCTCCACTTT
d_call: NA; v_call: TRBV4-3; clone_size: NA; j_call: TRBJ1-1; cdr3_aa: CASSQTRTDMNTEAFF; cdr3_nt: TGCGCCAGCAGCCAGACAAGGACAGACATGAACACTGAAGCTTTCTTT
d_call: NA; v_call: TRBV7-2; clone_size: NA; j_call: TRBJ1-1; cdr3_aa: CASKFNRGAHTEAFF; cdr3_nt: TGTGCCAGTAAGTTCAACCGGGGGGCGCACACTGAAGCTTTCTTT
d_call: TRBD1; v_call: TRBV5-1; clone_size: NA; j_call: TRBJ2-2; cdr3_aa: CASTKGQGSSRIGELFF; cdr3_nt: TGCGCCAGCACCAAGGGACAGGGAAGTTCTAGAATCGGGGAGCTGTTTTTT
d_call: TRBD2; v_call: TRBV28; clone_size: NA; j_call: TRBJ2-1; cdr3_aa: CASASRVVAGKLVNEQFF; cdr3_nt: TGTGCCAGCGCCTCCCGGGTGGTAGCGGGAAAATTGGTCAATGAGCAGTTCTTC
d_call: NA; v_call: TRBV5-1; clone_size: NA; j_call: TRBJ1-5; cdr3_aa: CASSLEVGQPQHF; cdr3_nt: TGCGCCAGCAGCTTGGAGGTGGGGCAGCCCCAGCATTTT
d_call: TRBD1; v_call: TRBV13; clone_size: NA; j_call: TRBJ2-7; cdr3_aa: CASSRQGTYEQYF; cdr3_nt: TGTGCCAGCAGTAGACAGGGAACCTACGAGCAGTACTTC
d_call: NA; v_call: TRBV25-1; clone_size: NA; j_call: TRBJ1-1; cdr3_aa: CASSEDEAFF; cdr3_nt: TGTGCCAGCAGTGAAGATGAAGCTTTCTTT
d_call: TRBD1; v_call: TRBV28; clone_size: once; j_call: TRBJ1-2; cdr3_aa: CASRPPRQGASYGYTF; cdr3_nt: TGTGCCAGCAGGCCCCCTCGACAGGGGGCTTCCTATGGCTACACCTTC
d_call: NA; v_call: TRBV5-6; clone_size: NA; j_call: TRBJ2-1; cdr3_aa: CASSLQGNEQFF; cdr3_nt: TGTGCCAGCAGCTTACAAGGGAATGAGCAGTTCTTC
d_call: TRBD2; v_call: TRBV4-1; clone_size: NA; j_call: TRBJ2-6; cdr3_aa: CASSGEGFGANVLTF; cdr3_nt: TGCGCCAGCAGCGGGGAGGGTTTTGGGGCCAACGTCCTGACTTTC
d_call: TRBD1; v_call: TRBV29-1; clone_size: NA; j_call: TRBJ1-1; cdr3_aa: CSDHRGWSAEAFF; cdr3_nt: TGCAGCGACCACAGGGGGTGGTCTGCTGAAGCTTTCTTT
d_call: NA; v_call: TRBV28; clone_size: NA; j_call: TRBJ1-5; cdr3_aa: CASSYGNQPQHF; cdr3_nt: TGTGCCAGCTCCTACGGCAATCAGCCCCAGCATTTT
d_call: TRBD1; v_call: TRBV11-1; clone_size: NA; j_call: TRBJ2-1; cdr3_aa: CASSGDRVYNEQFF; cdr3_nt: TGTGCCAGCAGCGGGGACAGAGTCTACAATGAGCAGTTCTTC